Listed below are T cell receptor beta chains from one sample, sequenced in a study of blood T cell repertoires in COVID-19. TCRdb's copy holds only in-frame clones and misses some; the assay was immunoSEQ multiplex PCR. The sample has approximately 220,000 clones; roughly 80% are singletons. The sample taken for sequencing was peripheral blood. These receptors all come from a woman aged 60 to 75 with acute or convalescent COVID-19. The CDR3 runs from the conserved cysteine through the conserved F or W. The D gene is left open where the match is weak. Clone size is not always given. Where it is, it says once, few, many or a class for expanded clones.

CDR3 protein	CDR3 DNA	V gene	D gene	clone size	J gene
CASSQPQGQGTLGANVLTF	TGTGCCAGCAGCCAACCCCAGGGACAGGGGACTCTTGGGGCCAACGTCCTGACTTTC	TRBV7-9	TRBD1	-	TRBJ2-6
CASSLGLGRAGELFF	TGTGCCAGCAGCTTGGGACTAGGGCGGGCCGGGGAGCTGTTTTTT	TRBV5-6	-	once	TRBJ2-2
CAWSVGQVATDTQYF	TGTGCCTGGAGTGTAGGACAGGTGGCCACAGATACGCAGTATTTT	TRBV30	TRBD1	-	TRBJ2-3
CASTEGNQPQHF	TGTGCCAGCACGGAGGGCAATCAGCCCCAGCATTTT	TRBV6-6	-	-	TRBJ1-5
CASSTGTGNYEQYF	TGTGCCAGCAGTACCGGGACAGGGAACTACGAGCAGTACTTC	TRBV2	TRBD1	-	TRBJ2-7
CASSVDGQNEKLFF	TGTGCCAGCAGTGTCGACGGACAGAATGAAAAACTGTTTTTT	TRBV2	-	-	TRBJ1-4
CASSWGRTGTDSPLHF	TGTGCCAGCAGTTGGGGCAGGACTGGGACTGATTCACCCCTCCACTTT	TRBV27	-	-	TRBJ1-6
CATRTGQGDYGYTF	TGTGCCACCCGGACAGGGCAAGGGGACTATGGCTACACCTTC	TRBV6-5	TRBD1	-	TRBJ1-2
CSARRNTEAFF	TGCAGTGCAAGGAGGAACACTGAAGCTTTCTTT	TRBV20-1	-	-	TRBJ1-1
CASSAGTTQETQYF	TGTGCCAGCAGCGCCGGGACTACCCAAGAGACCCAGTACTTC	TRBV9	TRBD2	-	TRBJ2-5
CASERSGGIPTF	TGTGCCAGCGAGCGGTCAGGGGGGATCCCCACCTTC	TRBV2	TRBD1	few	TRBJ1-2
CASSLRGSVDTGELFF	TGCGCCAGCAGCTTGAGGGGGAGTGTCGACACCGGGGAGCTGTTTTTT	TRBV5-1	-	-	TRBJ2-2
CASSLRGGSYEQYF	TGTGCCAGCAGTTTGAGGGGGGGATCCTACGAGCAGTACTTC	TRBV27	-	-	TRBJ2-7
CAATPGTQNNEQFF	TGTGCCGCCACCCCCGGGACTCAGAACAATGAGCAGTTCTTC	TRBV7-9	-	-	TRBJ2-1
CASTFRGRPDTQYF	TGTGCCAGCACCTTCAGGGGGCGCCCAGATACGCAGTATTTT	TRBV5-6	TRBD1	-	TRBJ2-3
CASSQEGGGARNSPLHF	TGTGCCAGCAGCCAAGAGGGGGGAGGGGCCCGAAATTCACCCCTCCACTTT	TRBV3-1/TRBV3-2	-	once	TRBJ1-6
CASSETTGLNTGELFF	TGTGCCAGCAGTGAAACGACAGGACTGAACACCGGGGAGCTGTTTTTT	TRBV28	-	-	TRBJ2-2
CASSLTQGITEAFF	TGTGCCAGCAGCTTAACCCAGGGAATCACTGAAGCTTTCTTT	TRBV7-3	-	-	TRBJ1-1
CASSIDRSPMNTEAFF	TGTGCCAGTAGTATAGACAGGTCTCCGATGAACACTGAAGCTTTCTTT	TRBV19	-	-	TRBJ1-1
CASSGPQGARGYTF	TGTGCCAGCAGCGGGCCACAGGGGGCGAGAGGCTACACCTTC	TRBV9	TRBD1	-	TRBJ1-2
CASSPRQDQETQYF	TGCGCCAGCAGCCCTAGACAGGACCAAGAGACCCAGTACTTC	TRBV4-1	-	-	TRBJ2-5
CASRTNPWAGAGYGYTF	TGTGCCAGCAGAACGAACCCTTGGGCAGGGGCAGGTTATGGCTACACCTTC	TRBV6-4	-	-	TRBJ1-2
CASSALFDSYSGNTIYF	TGTGCCAGTAGTGCTCTATTTGACAGTTACTCTGGAAACACCATATATTTT	TRBV19	-	-	TRBJ1-3
CATKQVNYGYTF	TGTGCCACAAAACAGGTTAACTATGGCTACACCTTC	TRBV19	-	-	TRBJ1-2
CASRVTGAQGYTF	TGTGCCAGCAGGGTGACAGGGGCTCAAGGCTACACCTTC	TRBV2	TRBD1	few	TRBJ1-2
CASSSVGNYGYTF	TGTGCCAGCAGCTCCGTTGGCAACTATGGCTACACCTTC	TRBV7-9	-	few	TRBJ1-2
CASSWGQGPSSSYNSPLHF	TGCGCCAGCAGCTGGGGACAGGGCCCCTCCAGCTCCTATAATTCACCCCTCCACTTT	TRBV5-1	TRBD1	-	TRBJ1-6
CASSFEVNTEAFF	TGTGCCAGTAGTTTTGAGGTGAACACTGAAGCTTTCTTT	TRBV19	-	-	TRBJ1-1
CASSLSGQGVDTQYF	TGCGCCAGCAGCTTGTCGGGACAGGGAGTAGATACGCAGTATTTT	TRBV5-1	TRBD1	-	TRBJ2-3
CASSDYREYQETQYF	TGTGCCAGCAGTGATTACAGGGAGTACCAAGAGACCCAGTACTTC	TRBV6-1	-	-	TRBJ2-5
CASRVQGSEQYF	TGTGCCAGCAGGGTACAGGGCTCCGAGCAGTACTTC	TRBV28	-	-	TRBJ2-7
CASSNPGMDKPNYGYTF	TGTGCCAGCAGCAACCCCGGTATGGACAAGCCGAACTATGGCTACACCTTC	TRBV21-1	-	many	TRBJ1-2
CASSVTAMDSPLHF	TGTGCCAGCAGCGTAACAGCCATGGATTCACCCCTCCACTTT	TRBV9	-	once	TRBJ1-6
CASSVAQGVTEKLFF	TGTGCCAGCAGCGTAGCTCAAGGGGTTACTGAAAAACTGTTTTTT	TRBV9	-	-	TRBJ1-4
CASSSIPGNTEAFF	TGTGCCAGCAGCTCAATCCCAGGTAACACTGAAGCTTTCTTT	TRBV7-9	-	-	TRBJ1-1
CASSQGKDTTGSKNIQYF	TGCGCCAGCAGCCAAGGGAAGGACACCACAGGTTCCAAAAACATTCAGTACTTC	TRBV4-3	-	-	TRBJ2-4
CAWSPLPLSPLHF	TGTGCCTGGAGTCCCCTACCTCTATCACCCCTCCACTTT	TRBV30	-	-	TRBJ1-6
CASKGVGDYGYTF	TGTGCCAGCAAGGGGGTTGGTGACTATGGCTACACCTTC	TRBV6-5	-	-	TRBJ1-2
CASSVDHRREETQYF	TGTGCCAGCAGCGTAGACCACAGGAGAGAAGAGACCCAGTACTTC	TRBV9	-	once	TRBJ2-5
CSASGGPGNTIYF	TGCAGTGCTAGTGGAGGGCCTGGAAACACCATATATTTT	TRBV20-1	-	once	TRBJ1-3
CASSQGQGIGNEQFF	TGCGCCAGCAGTCAAGGGCAGGGTATAGGCAATGAGCAGTTCTTC	TRBV5-1	-	-	TRBJ2-1
CASRPGERRNTEAFF	TGTGCCAGCAGACCCGGTGAGAGGAGGAACACTGAAGCTTTCTTT	TRBV27	-	-	TRBJ1-1